These 5 T cell receptor beta chains were sequenced from one sample in a study of T cell responses to AZD1222 COVID-19 vaccine. Using immunoSEQ multiplex PCR, the repertoire was profiled, and TCRdb retains in-frame clones only, with some absent. The sample yields about 160,000 clones, around 92% seen once. The sample in question was peripheral blood, obtained on day 0 of AZD1222 vaccination. These TCRs come from an adult in good health.

The chain joins TRBV15 to TRBJ1-4; D possibly corresponds to TRBD1 (6 bases). Per germline, CDR1 LNHNV and CDR2 YYDKDF (reference sequence). Trimming removed 0 bases from V and 3 bases from J, with 8 bases in between. This CDR3 has 15 amino acids. The CDR3 is CATSRDKGANEKLFF. The CDR3, as DNA: TGTGCCACCAGCAGAGATAAGGGGGCTAATGAAAAACTGTTTTTT.

The V call is TRBV6-2 or TRBV6-3, the J call TRBJ1-2; no clear D. The V gene lost 6 bases and the J gene lost 4 bases, with 9 bases spanning the gap. The length of the CDR3 is 12 residues. Germline V gives CDR1 MNHEY, CDR2 SVGEGT. The CDR3 protein is CASSKRGYGYTF. In DNA form, the CDR3 reads TGTGCCAGCAGCAAGCGTGGCTATGGCTACACCTTC.

The gene calls are TRBV5-5 and TRBJ2-3; 10 nucleotides line up with TRBD2. Germline V gene sequence: CDR1 SGHKS, CDR2 YYEKEE (reference sequence). J gave up 0 bases and V 0 bases, and 4 bases lay outside the gene matches. CDR3 size: 17 residues. DNA for the CDR3: TGTGCCAGCAGCTTGGTAGCGGGGGGCATGAGCACAGATACGCAGTATTTT. Translated: CASSLVAGGMSTDTQYF. The variable domain in full, with the rest retrieved from reference TRBV5-5 and TRBJ2-3, is DAGVTQSPTHLIKTRGQQVTLRCSPISGHKSVSWYQQVLGQGPQFIFQYYEKEERGRGNFPDRFSARQFPNYSSELNVNALLLGDSALYLCASSLVAGGMSTDTQYFGPGTRLTVL.

The genes are TRBV28 and TRBJ2-3, with 7 positions matching TRBD2. V trimming: 1 base; J trimming: 1 base; junction bases outside the gene matches: 2. CDR3 length: 15 amino acids. Germline V gene sequence: CDR1 MDHEN, CDR2 SYDVKM. The CDR3 DNA reads as TGTGCCAGCAGTTTATATCGGGGGGGCACAGATACGCAGTATTTT. Translated: CASSLYRGGTDTQYF.

The chain combines TRBV5-8 with TRBJ2-1; a weak D match, TRBD1 (6 bases). The CDR3 sequence is 12 residues long. The germline gives CDR1 SGHTS, CDR2 YDEGEE. V was trimmed by 2 bases and J by 15 bases, leaving 15 bases between them. The CDR3 loop reads CASSFTGRHWFF. The CDR3 DNA follows: TGTGCCAGCAGCTTCACAGGGCGACACTGGTTCTTC.